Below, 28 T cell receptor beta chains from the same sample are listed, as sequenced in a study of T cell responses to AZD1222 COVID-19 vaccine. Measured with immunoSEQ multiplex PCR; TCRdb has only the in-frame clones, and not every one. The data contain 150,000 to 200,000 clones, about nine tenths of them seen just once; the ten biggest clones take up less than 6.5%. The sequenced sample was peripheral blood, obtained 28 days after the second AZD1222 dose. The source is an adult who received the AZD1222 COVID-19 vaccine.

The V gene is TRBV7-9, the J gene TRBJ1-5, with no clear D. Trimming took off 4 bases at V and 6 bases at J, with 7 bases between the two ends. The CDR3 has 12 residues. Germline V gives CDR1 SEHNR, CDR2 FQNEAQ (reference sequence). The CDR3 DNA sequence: TGTGCCAGCAGCTATTTGAGTCAGCCCCAGCATTTT. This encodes CASSYLSQPQHF.

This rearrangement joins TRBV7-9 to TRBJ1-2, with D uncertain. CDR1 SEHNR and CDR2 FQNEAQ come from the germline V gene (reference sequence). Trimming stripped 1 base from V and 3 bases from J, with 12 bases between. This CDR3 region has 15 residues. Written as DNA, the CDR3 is TGTGCCAGCAGCTTAGGTGGCAGTCTTGACTATGGCTACACCTTC. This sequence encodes CASSLGGSLDYGYTF.

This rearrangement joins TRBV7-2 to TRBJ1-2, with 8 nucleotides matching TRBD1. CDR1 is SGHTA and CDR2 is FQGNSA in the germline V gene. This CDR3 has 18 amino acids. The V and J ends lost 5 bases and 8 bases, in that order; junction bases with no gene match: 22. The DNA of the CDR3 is TGTGCCAGCAGCCCCAACCCTACCACCAGACAGGGGCTGAGCGGCTACACCTTC. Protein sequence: CASSPNPTTRQGLSGYTF.

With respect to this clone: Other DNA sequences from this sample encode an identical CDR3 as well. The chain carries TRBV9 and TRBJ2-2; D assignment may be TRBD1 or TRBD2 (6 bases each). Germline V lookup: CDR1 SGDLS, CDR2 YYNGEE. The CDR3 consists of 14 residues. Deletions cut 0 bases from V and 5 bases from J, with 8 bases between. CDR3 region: CASSVGGGTGELFF. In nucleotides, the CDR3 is TGTGCCAGCAGCGTAGGAGGGGGGACCGGGGAGCTGTTTTTT.

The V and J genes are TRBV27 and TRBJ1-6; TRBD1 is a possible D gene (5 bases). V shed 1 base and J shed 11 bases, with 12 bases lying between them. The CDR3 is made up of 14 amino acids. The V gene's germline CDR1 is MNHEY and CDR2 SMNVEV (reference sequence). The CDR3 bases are TGTGCCAGCAGTTTATACGACAGAGGTACACCCCTCCACTTT. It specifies CASSLYDRGTPLHF.

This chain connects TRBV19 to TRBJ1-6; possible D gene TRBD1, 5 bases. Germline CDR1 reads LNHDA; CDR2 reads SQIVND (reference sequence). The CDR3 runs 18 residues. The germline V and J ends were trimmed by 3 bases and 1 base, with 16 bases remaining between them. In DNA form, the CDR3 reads TGTGCCAGTAGTATCTGGGGACGCGGGACGTCCTATAATTCACCCCTCCACTTT. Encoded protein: CASSIWGRGTSYNSPLHF.

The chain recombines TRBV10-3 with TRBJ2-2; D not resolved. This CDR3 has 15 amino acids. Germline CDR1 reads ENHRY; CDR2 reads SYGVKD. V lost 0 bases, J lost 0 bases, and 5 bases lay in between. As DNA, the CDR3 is TGTGCCATCAGTGAGTCTACAGCGAACACCGGGGAGCTGTTTTTT. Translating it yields CAISESTANTGELFF.

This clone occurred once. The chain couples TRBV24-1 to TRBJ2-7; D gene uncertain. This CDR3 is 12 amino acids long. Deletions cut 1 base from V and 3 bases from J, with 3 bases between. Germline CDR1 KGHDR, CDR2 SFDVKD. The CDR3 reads CATSDLGYEQYF. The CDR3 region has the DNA TGTGCCACCAGTGATTTAGGCTACGAGCAGTACTTC.

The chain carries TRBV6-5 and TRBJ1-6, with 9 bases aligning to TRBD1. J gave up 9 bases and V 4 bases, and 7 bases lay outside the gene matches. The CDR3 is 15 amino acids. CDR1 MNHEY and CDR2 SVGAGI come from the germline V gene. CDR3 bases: TGTGCCAGCAGTTGGGGGACAGGGACGGGTTCACCCCTCCACTTT. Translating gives CASSWGTGTGSPLHF.

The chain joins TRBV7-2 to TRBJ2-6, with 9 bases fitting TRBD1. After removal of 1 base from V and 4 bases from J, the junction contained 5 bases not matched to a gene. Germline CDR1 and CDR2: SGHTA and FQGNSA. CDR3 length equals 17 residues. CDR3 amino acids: CASSLVPQGAGANVLTF. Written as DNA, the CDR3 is TGTGCCAGCAGCTTAGTCCCACAGGGGGCCGGGGCCAACGTCCTGACTTTC.

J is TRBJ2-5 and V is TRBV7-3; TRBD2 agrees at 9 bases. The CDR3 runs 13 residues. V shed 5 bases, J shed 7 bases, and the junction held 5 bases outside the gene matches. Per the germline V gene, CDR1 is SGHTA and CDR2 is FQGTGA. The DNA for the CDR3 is TGTGCCAGCAGCCGGACTAGCGTGGGGACCCAGTACTTC. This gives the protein CASSRTSVGTQYF. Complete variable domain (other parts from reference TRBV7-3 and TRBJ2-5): GAGVSQTPSNKVTEKGKYVELRCDPISGHTALYWYRQSLGQGPEFLIYFQGTGAADDSGLPNDRFFAVRPEGSVSTLKIQRTERGDSAVYLCASSRTSVGTQYFGPGTRLLVL.

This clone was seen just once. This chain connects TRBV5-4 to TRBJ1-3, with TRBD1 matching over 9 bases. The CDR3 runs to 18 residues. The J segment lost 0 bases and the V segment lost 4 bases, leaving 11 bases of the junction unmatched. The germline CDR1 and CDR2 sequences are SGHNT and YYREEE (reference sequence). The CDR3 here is CASSHQRDRVLSGNTIYF. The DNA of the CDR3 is TGTGCCAGCAGCCATCAAAGGGACAGGGTCCTCTCTGGAAACACCATATATTTT.

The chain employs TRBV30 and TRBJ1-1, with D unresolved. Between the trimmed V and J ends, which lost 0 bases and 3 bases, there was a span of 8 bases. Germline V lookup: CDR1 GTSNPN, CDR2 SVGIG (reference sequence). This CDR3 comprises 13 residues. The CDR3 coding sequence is TGTGCCTGGAGTGTACAACCGGACACTGAAGCTTTCTTT. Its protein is CAWSVQPDTEAFF. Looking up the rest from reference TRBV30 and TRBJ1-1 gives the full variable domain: SQTIHQWPATLVQPVGSPLSLECTVEGTSNPNLYWYRQAAGRGLQLLFYSVGIGQISSEVPQNLSASRPQDRQFILSSKKLLLSDSGFYLCAWSVQPDTEAFFGQGTRLTVV.

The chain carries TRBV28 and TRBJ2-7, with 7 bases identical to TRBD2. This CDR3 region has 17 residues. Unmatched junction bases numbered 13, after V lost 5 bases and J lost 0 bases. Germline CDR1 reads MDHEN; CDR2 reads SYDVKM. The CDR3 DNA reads TGTGCCAGCAGTACTACTACTAGCGTATTATTCTCCTACGAGCAGTACTTC. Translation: CASSTTTSVLFSYEQYF. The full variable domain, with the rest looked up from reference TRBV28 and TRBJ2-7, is DVKVTQSSRYLVKRTGEKVFLECVQDMDHENMFWYRQDPGLGLRLIYFSYDVKMKEKGDIPEGYSVSREKKERFSLILESASTNQTSMYLCASSTTTSVLFSYEQYFGPGTRLTVT.

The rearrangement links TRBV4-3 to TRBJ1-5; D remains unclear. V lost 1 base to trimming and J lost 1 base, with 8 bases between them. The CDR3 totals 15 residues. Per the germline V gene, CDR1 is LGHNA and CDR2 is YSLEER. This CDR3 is CASSQAAASNQPQHF. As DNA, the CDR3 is TGCGCCAGCAGCCAAGCCGCCGCAAGCAATCAGCCCCAGCATTTT.

DNA of the CDR3: TGTGCCAGCAGCCGCCGGACAGCGTTTAACACCGGGGAGCTGTTTTTT. It is translated as CASSRRTAFNTGELFF. The J gene is TRBJ2-2, the V gene TRBV11-1; the D gene is possibly TRBD1 (6 bases). The CDR3 loop spans 16 amino acids. V gave up 5 bases and J gave up 2 bases, with 15 bases separating them. Germline CDR1 reads SGHAT; CDR2 reads FQDESV (reference sequence).

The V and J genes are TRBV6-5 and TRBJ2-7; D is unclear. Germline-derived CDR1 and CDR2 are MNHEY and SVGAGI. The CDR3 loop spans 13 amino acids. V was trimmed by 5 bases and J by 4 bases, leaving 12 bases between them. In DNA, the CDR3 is TGTGCCAGCAGTCGCCCCTTGACTTACGAGCAGTACTTC. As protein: CASSRPLTYEQYF.

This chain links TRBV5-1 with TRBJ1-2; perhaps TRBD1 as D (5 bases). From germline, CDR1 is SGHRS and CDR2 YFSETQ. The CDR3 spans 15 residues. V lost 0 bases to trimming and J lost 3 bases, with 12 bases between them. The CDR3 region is CASSLGAGLDYGYTF. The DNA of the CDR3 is TGCGCCAGCAGCTTGGGGGCAGGGTTGGACTATGGCTACACCTTC.

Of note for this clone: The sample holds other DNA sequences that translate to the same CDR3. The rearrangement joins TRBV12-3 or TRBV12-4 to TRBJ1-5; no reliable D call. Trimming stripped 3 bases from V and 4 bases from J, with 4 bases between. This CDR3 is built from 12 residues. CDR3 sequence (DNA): TGTGCCAGCAGTTTTTCTAATCAGCCCCAGCATTTT. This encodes CASSFSNQPQHF.

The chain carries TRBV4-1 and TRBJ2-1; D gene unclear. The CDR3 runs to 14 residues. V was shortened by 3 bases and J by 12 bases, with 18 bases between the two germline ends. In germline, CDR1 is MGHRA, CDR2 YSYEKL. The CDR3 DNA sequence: TGCGCCAGCAGCCATAGGACGATCGTGGAAAGGCAGTTCTTC. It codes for CASSHRTIVERQFF.

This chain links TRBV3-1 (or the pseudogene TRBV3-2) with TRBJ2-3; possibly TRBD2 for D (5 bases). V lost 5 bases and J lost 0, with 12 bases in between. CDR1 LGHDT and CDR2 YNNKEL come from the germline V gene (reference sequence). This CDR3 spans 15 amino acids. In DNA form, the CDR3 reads TGTGCCAGCAGCTCAAGAACGGGGAGCACAGATACGCAGTATTTT. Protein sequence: CASSSRTGSTDTQYF.

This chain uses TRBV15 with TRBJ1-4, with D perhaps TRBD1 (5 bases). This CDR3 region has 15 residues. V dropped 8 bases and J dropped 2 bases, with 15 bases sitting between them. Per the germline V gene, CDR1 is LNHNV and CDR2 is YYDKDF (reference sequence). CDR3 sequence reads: CATQAAQETNEKLFF. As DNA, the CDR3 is TGTGCCACCCAGGCGGCACAGGAGACTAATGAAAAACTGTTTTTT.

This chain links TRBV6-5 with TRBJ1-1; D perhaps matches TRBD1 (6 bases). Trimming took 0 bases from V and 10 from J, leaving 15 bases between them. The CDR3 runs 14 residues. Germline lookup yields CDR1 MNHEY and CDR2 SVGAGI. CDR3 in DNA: TGTGCCAGCAGTTACTCCCGGGAGCAGGGGAGAGCTTTCTTT. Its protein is CASSYSREQGRAFF.

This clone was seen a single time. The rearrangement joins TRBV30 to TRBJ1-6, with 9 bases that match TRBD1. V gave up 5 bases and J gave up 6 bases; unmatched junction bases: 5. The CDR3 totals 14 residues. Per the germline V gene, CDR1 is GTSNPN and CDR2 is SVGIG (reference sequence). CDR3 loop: CAWGTGTGNSPLHF. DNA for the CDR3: TGTGCCTGGGGGACAGGGACGGGTAATTCACCCCTCCACTTT.

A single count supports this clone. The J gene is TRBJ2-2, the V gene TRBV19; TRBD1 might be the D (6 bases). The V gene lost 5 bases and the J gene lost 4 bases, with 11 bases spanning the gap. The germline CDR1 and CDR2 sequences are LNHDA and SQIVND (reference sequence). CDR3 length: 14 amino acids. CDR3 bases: TGTGCCAGTAGTGTACAGGGTGGCACCGGGGAGCTGTTTTTT. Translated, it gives CASSVQGGTGELFF.

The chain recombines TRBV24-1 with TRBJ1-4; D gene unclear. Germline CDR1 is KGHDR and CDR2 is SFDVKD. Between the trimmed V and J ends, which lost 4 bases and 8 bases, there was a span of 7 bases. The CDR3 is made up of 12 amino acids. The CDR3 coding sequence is TGTGCCACCAGTGACCCGGGGGAAAAACTGTTTTTT. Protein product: CATSDPGEKLFF.

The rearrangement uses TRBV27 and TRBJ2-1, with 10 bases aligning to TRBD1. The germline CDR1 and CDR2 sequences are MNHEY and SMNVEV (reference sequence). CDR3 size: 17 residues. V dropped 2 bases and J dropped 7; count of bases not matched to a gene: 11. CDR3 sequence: CASSLTHRDRGVNEQFF. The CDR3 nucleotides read TGTGCCAGCAGTTTAACCCACCGGGACAGGGGCGTGAATGAGCAGTTCTTC.

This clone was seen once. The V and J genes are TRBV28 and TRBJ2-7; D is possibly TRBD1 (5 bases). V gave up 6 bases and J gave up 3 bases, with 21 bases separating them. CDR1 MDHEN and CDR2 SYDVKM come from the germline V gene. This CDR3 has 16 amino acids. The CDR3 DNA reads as TGTGCCAGCAGAACTCAGGGTGGCCGAGAAGGCTACGAGCAGTACTTC. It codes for CASRTQGGREGYEQYF.